These T cell receptor beta chains were read from a single sample in a study of blood T cell repertoires in COVID-19. Clones were read by immunoSEQ multiplex PCR, and TCRdb kept only the in-frame ones, dropping some. The profile shows tens of thousands of clones, less than 90% of them singletons. The sample comprised peripheral blood. Every receptor here comes from a human donor in a cohort sampled during active COVID-19. Each CDR3 is given with its conserved first and last residue. Each record gives: J gene, V gene, CDR3 protein.

>TRBJ2-4|TRBV19
CASSISRRGAKNIQYF
>TRBJ2-7|TRBV5-1
CASRRSQDSTYEQYF
>TRBJ2-1|TRBV4-2
CASSQVVSGGNYNEQFF
>TRBJ2-2|TRBV7-9
CASSSRDRGPTGELFF
>TRBJ2-1|TRBV5-1
CASSLLAGGRNEQFF
>TRBJ2-2|TRBV5-1
CASSPGGDTGELFF
>TRBJ2-3|TRBV7-3
CASSPGGFGTDTQYF
>TRBJ2-2|TRBV5-1
CASSVGLGQTGELFF
>TRBJ1-2|TRBV5-1
CASSFGQAGGYTF
>TRBJ2-2|TRBV7-3
CASRGQGASHTGELFF
>TRBJ1-4|TRBV11-2
CASAQLPGQGNEKLFF
>TRBJ2-7|TRBV5-6
CASSLVLAETYEQYF
>TRBJ2-7|TRBV19
CASQDSNSYEQYF
>TRBJ1-4|TRBV10-2
CASSGQVGEKLFF
>TRBJ1-2|TRBV6-4
CASSATRTGGDGYTF
>TRBJ2-2|TRBV7-2
CASSPLTSGARTGELFF
>TRBJ2-2|TRBV7-2
CASSGGTANTGELFF
>TRBJ2-7|TRBV19
CASSAGQGEQYF
>TRBJ1-2|TRBV16
CASSQSPGSYGYTF
>TRBJ2-7|TRBV6-5
CASSRGQGGKYEQYF
>TRBJ1-1|TRBV24-1
CATSDSSRSEAFF
>TRBJ2-7|TRBV28
CASSLRGPRYEQYF
>TRBJ2-7|TRBV27
CASSTGTANEQYF
>TRBJ2-1|TRBV6-5
CASSYSLGRAYNEQFF
>TRBJ2-7|TRBV5-1
CASSRVGEAQYEQYF
>TRBJ1-6|TRBV30
CAWSPGVPGDSPLHF
>TRBJ1-1|TRBV5-5
CASSSPGLDTEAFF
>TRBJ1-2|TRBV30
CAWSATGRNTF
>TRBJ1-6|TRBV4-2
CASSRDRVIDSPLHF
>TRBJ1-1|TRBV6-5
CASEQGWTEAFF
>TRBJ1-2|TRBV6-1
CASSDLGGLNGYTF
>TRBJ2-7|TRBV5-1
CASLTHPDRNYEQYF
>TRBJ1-4|TRBV5-6
CASSHSGSQQDEKLFF
>TRBJ2-5|TRBV21-1
CASSTPGQGRETQYF
>TRBJ2-2|TRBV29-1
CSFSGGRNTGELFF
>TRBJ2-5|TRBV10-3
CAISDRGEQETQYF
>TRBJ1-2|TRBV27
CASSSDRAANYGYTF
>TRBJ2-3|TRBV5-6
CASSTQESTDTQYF
>TRBJ2-7|TRBV6-5
CASRPSGGLYEQYF
>TRBJ2-1|TRBV5-1
CASSPALAGGLDNEQFF
>TRBJ2-7|TRBV2
CASSKTRALYEQYF
>TRBJ1-2|TRBV4-1
CASSQGDRGYPGYTF
>TRBJ2-7|TRBV2
CASSFYRDEQYF
>TRBJ1-1|TRBV4-1
CASNQYSTGNTEAFF
>TRBJ1-2|TRBV3-1/TRBV3-2
CASSQNSSPNYGYTF
>TRBJ1-1|TRBV13
CASSLSWRGEAFF
>TRBJ2-5|TRBV19
CASSGVQGLGETQYF